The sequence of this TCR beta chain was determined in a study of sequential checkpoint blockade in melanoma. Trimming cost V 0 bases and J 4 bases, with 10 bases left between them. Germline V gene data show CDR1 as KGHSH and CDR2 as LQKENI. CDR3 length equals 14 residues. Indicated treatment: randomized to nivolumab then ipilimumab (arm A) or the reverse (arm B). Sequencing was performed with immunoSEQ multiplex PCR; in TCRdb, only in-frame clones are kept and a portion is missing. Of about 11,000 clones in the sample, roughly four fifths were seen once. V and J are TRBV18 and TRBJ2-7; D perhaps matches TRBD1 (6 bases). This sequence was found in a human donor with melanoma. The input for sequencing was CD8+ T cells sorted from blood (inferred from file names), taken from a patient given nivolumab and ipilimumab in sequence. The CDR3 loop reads CASSPPWTVYEQYF. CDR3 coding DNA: TGTGCCAGCTCACCACCCTGGACAGTATACGAGCAGTACTTC.